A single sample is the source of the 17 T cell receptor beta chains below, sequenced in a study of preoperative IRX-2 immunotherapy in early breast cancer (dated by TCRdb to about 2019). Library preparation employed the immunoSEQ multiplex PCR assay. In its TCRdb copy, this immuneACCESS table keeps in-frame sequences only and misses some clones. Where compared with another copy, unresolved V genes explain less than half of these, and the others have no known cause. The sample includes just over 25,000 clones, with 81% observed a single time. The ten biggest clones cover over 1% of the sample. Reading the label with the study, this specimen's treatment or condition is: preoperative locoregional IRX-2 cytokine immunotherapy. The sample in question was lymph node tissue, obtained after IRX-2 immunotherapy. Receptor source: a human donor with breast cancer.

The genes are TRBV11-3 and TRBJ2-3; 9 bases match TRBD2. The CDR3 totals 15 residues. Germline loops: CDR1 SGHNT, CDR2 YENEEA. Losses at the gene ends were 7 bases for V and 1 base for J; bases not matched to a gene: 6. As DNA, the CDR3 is TGTGCCAGCACACCTAGCGGGGTGGGCACAGATACGCAGTATTTT. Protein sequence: CASTPSGVGTDTQYF.

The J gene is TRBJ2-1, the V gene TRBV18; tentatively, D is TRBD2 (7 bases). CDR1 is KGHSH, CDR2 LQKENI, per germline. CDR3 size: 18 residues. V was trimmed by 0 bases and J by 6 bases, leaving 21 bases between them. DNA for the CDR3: TGTGCCAGCTCACCACCGATAAGGGGGGGGGCGTATAGCAATGAGCAGTTCTTC. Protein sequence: CASSPPIRGGAYSNEQFF.

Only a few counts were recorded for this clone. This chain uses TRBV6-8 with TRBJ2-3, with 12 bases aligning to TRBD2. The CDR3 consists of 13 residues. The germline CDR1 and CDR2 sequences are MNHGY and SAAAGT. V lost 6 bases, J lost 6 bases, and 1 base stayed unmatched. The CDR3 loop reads CASRLAGGDTQYF. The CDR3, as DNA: TGTGCCAGCAGACTAGCGGGGGGTGATACGCAGTATTTT.

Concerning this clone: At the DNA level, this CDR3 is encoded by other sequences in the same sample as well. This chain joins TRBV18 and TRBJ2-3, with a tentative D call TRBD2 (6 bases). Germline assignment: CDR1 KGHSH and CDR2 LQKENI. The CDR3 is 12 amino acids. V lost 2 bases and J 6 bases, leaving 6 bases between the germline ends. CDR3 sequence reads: CASSPGGDTQYF. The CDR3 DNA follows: TGTGCCAGCTCACCAGGGGGGGATACGCAGTATTTT.

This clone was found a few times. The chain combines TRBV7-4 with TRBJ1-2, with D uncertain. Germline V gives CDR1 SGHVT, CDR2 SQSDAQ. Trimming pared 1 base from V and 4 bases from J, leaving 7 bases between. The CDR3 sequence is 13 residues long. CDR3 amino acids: CASSLGVGYGYTF. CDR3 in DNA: TGTGCCAGCAGCTTAGGCGTCGGCTATGGCTACACCTTC.

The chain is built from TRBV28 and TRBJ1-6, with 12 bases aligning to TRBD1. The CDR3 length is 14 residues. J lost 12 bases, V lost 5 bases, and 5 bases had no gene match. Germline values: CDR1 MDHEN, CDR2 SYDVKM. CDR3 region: CASSPGTGGQPLHF. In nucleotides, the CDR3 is TGTGCCAGCAGTCCTGGGACAGGGGGCCAACCCCTCCACTTT. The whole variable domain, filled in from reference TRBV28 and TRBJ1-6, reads DVKVTQSSRYLVKRTGEKVFLECVQDMDHENMFWYRQDPGLGLRLIYFSYDVKMKEKGDIPEGYSVSREKKERFSLILESASTNQTSMYLCASSPGTGGQPLHFGNGTRLTVT.

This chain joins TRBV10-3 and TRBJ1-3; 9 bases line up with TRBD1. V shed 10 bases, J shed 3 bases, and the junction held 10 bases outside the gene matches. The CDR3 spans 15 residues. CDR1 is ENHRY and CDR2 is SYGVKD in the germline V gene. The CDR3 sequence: CASYSGDRDGNTIYF. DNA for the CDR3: TGTGCCAGTTATTCCGGGGACAGGGATGGAAACACCATATATTTT.

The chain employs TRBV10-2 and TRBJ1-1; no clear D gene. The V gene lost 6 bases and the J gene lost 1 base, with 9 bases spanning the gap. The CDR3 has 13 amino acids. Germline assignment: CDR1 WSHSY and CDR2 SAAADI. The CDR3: CASRGPTNTEAFF. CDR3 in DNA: TGCGCCAGCAGAGGCCCGACGAACACTGAAGCTTTCTTT.

Here the CDR3 reads CSVGTSGGQGTQYF. CDR3 in DNA: TGCAGCGTTGGAACTAGCGGGGGGCAGGGGACCCAGTACTTC. The chain recombines TRBV29-1 with TRBJ2-5; 12 nucleotides agree with TRBD2. This CDR3 comprises 14 residues. V lost 4 bases to trimming and J lost 7 bases; unmatched junction nucleotides: 7. The germline V gene has CDR1 SQVTM and CDR2 ANQGSEA. Full variable domain (rest looked up from reference TRBV29-1 and TRBJ2-5): SAVISQKPSRDICQRGTSLTIQCQVDSQVTMMFWYRQQPGQSLTLIATANQGSEATYESGFVIDKFPISRPNLTFSTLTVSNMSPEDSSIYLCSVGTSGGQGTQYFGPGTRLLVL.

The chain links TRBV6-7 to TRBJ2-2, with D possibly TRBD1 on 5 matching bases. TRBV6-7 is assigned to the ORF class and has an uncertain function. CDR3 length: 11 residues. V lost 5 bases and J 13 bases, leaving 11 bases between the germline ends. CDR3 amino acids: CASSEIRVLFF. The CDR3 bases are TGTGCCAGCAGTGAAATCAGGGTGCTGTTTTTT.

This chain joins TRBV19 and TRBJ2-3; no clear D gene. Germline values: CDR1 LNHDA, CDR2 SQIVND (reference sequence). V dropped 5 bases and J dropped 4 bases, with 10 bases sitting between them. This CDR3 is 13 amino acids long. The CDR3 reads CASSSLHADTQYF. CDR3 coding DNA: TGTGCCAGTAGTTCTCTCCACGCAGATACGCAGTATTTT.

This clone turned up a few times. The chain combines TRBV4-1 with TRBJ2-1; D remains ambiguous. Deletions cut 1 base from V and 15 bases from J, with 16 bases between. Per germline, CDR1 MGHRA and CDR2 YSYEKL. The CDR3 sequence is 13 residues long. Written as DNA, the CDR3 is TGCGCCAGCAGCCAAGGCAGTTCAGCTTGGCTGTTCTTC. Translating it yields CASSQGSSAWLFF.

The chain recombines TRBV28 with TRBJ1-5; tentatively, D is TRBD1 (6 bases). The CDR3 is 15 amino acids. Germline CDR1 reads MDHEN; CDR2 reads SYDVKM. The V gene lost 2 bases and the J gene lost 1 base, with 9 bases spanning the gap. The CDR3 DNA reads TGTGCCAGCAGTTTACCGGGACACAGCAATCAGCCCCAGCATTTT. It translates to CASSLPGHSNQPQHF.

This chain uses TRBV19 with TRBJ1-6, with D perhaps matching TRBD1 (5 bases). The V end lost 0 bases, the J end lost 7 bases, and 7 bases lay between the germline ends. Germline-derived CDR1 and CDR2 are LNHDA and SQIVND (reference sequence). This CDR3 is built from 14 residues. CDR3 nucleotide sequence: TGTGCCAGTAGTATAGACAGGGTGAATTCACCCCTCCACTTT. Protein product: CASSIDRVNSPLHF.

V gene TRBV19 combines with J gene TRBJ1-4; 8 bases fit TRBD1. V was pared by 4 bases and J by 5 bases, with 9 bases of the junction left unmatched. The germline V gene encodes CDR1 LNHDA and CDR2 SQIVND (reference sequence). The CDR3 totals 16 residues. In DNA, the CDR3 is TGTGCCAGTAGTAGTCGACCCGGGACAGGAAATGAAAAACTGTTTTTT. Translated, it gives CASSSRPGTGNEKLFF.

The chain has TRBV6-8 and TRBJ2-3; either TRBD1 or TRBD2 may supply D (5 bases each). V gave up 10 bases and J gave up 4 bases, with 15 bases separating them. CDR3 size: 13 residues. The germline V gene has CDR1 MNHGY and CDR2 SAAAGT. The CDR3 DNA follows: TGTGCCATCAGGGACGGGCAGGCAGATACGCAGTATTTT. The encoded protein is CAIRDGQADTQYF.

The CDR3 sequence is CATSRSLSGYEQFF. The CDR3 DNA is TGTGCCACCAGCAGATCCCTCTCGGGATATGAGCAGTTCTTC. The chain joins TRBV15 to TRBJ2-1, with a possible D match to TRBD2 (5 bases). The V end was cut by 2 bases, the J end by 8 bases, with 13 bases between. This CDR3 has 14 amino acids. Germline CDR1 LNHNV, CDR2 YYDKDF (reference sequence).